These T cell receptor beta chains were read from a single sample in a study of blood T cells in healthy people across ages. TCRdb itself ran the 5' RACE reads through MiXCR, one entry per CDR3 protein. The table records around 750,000 distinct CDR3 sequences, approximately 53% of them present only once. Source material: blood. Receptor source: a man older than 75 in good health. Both conserved end residues are part of each CDR3. A D gene is named only where the DNA matches it firmly. The size field is filled for only some rows; it gives once, few, many or a size class.

clone_size	v_call	d_call	j_call	cdr3_nt	cdr3_aa
.	TRBV2	TRBD1	TRBJ2-7	TGTGCCAGCAGTGTCGGGACAGTAGTCTCCTACGAGCAGTACTTC	CASSVGTVVSYEQYF
.	TRBV5-1	.	TRBJ2-7	TGCGCCAGCAGCTTGGAACCTACAGGCGAGCAGTACTTC	CASSLEPTGEQYF
few	TRBV9	.	TRBJ2-3	TGTGCCAGCAGCGTCCCCCCTTTATATACGCAGTATTTT	CASSVPPLYTQYF
.	TRBV5-1	.	TRBJ2-4	TGCGCCAGCAGCTTGTTGGGACAGACCTCGCGGGAGCAGTACTTC	CASSLLGQTSREQYF
.	TRBV7-8	TRBD2	TRBJ2-3	TGTGCCAGCAGCCACCTAGCGGAACACAGATACGCGTATTTT	CASSHLAEHRYAYF
.	TRBV29-1	.	TRBJ2-3	TGCAGCTCTGACCGGCGCACAGATACGCAGTATTTT	CSSDRRTDTQYF
few	TRBV12-5	.	TRBJ2-7	TGTGCTAGTGGTTTGGTACAATTCTGGACAGACTACGAGCAGTACTTC	CASGLVQFWTDYEQYF
.	TRBV7-2	.	TRBJ1-2	TGTGCCAGCAGCACCCCCCGGGCTAACTATGGCTACACCTTC	CASSTPRANYGYTF
.	TRBV6-1	TRBD2	TRBJ2-1	TGTGCCAGCAAACTAGCGGAGATCTACAATGAGCAGTTCTTC	CASKLAEIYNEQFF
.	TRBV6-5	TRBD1	TRBJ1-1	TGTGCCAGCACTCCCGCTGGGGGGACAGGGCCCACTGAAGCTTTCTTT	CASTPAGGTGPTEAFF
.	TRBV7-9	.	TRBJ1-2	TGTGCCAGCAGCGGCTCGACGGGTGGGGGCTACACCTTC	CASSGSTGGGYTF
.	TRBV20-1	.	TRBJ2-4	TGCAGTGCCGCCTACAGGGAAGCCAAAAACATTCAGTACTTC	CSAAYREAKNIQYF
.	TRBV11-1	TRBD1	TRBJ2-2	TGTGCCAGCAGCTGGGACAGGACCGCGAACACCGGGGAGCTGTTTTTT	CASSWDRTANTGELFF
.	TRBV12-3/TRBV12-4	.	TRBJ2-3	TGTGCCAGCAGATTACTCGTAGATACGCAGTATTTT	CASRLLVDTQYF
.	TRBV28	TRBD2	TRBJ2-7	TGTGCCAGCAGTTTATCATACGGCCTAGCGGGATCTTACGAGCAGTACTTC	CASSLSYGLAGSYEQYF
.	TRBV7-9	.	TRBJ1-4	TGTGCCAGCAGCGCCGAGGTTGGGGGCTTGGAAAAACTGTTTTTT	CASSAEVGGLEKLFF